This is a list of T cell receptor beta chains from one sample in a study of T cells in Graves' hyperthyroidism and ophthalmopathy. MiXCR, run by TCRdb on the multiplex PCR reads, gives a single entry per CDR3 protein. This table has around 450,000 distinct CDR3 sequences, 15% to 19% appearing once. Sequencing was performed on blood. These receptors all come from a young woman with Graves' hyperthyroidism. Both conserved end residues are part of each CDR3. A D gene is named only where the DNA matches it firmly. Clone size is stated in some rows and not others, as once, few, many or a class when expanded.

many	TRBJ2-5	18	TRBV7-7	-	TGTGCTAGCAGCTTAGCCCCGAGGCGGGGAGTCCTTCAAGAGACCCAGTACTTC	CASSLAPRRGVLQETQYF
-	TRBJ1-5	14	TRBV3-1	-	TGTGCCAGCAGCCAAGACCCCAGCCTACAGCCCCAGCATTTT	CASSQDPSLQPQHF
many	TRBJ2-7	13	TRBV10-3	-	TGTGCCACCCTGAGCGGAGACTCCTACGAGCAGTACTTC	CATLSGDSYEQYF
-	TRBJ2-5	15	TRBV5-6	-	TGTGCCAGCAGTTCCGGGACTTGGATTAAAGAGACCCAGTACTTC	CASSSGTWIKETQYF
-	TRBJ1-5	16	TRBV6-1	TRBD1	TGTGCCAGCAGTTACTTCAACGGACAGGGCAATCAGCCCCAGCATTTT	CASSYFNGQGNQPQHF
many	TRBJ2-7	13	TRBV27	-	TGTGCCAGCAGTTCGACCCGAACCAACGAGCAGTACTTC	CASSSTRTNEQYF
-	TRBJ2-5	12	TRBV19	-	TGTGCCAGTAGTAGGGTGAAAGAGACCCAGTACTTC	CASSRVKETQYF
many	TRBJ2-2	15	TRBV7-9	TRBD1	TGTGCCAGCAGCTTAGCGGGACAGCACACCGGGGAGCTGTTTTTT	CASSLAGQHTGELFF
-	TRBJ2-1	15	TRBV28	TRBD2	TGTGCCAGCAGTAGGTTCCGGAGCGGGAGGGCTGAGCAGTTCTTC	CASSRFRSGRAEQFF
many	TRBJ1-5	12	TRBV12-3/TRBV12-4	-	TGTGCCAGCAGCTTAGGCGATCAGCCCCAGCATTTT	CASSLGDQPQHF
many	TRBJ2-4	14	TRBV11-1	-	TGTGCCAGCAGCTTCGGCCTAGCCAAAAACATTCAGTACTTC	CASSFGLAKNIQYF
-	TRBJ2-7	13	TRBV27	-	TGTGCCAGCAAATCTTTAGACTCCTACGAGCAGTACTTC	CASKSLDSYEQYF
-	TRBJ2-7	13	TRBV6-1	-	TGTGCCAGCAGTTTGGACAGCAACGGAGAGCAGTACTTC	CASSLDSNGEQYF
-	TRBJ2-2	11	TRBV7-9	-	TGTGGCGGGGTCGGCACCGGGGAGCTGTTTTTT	CGGVGTGELFF
-	TRBJ1-6	14	TRBV14	-	TGTGCCAGCAGCCAAGCTGGCTGGGATTCACCCCTCCACTTT	CASSQAGWDSPLHF
many	TRBJ2-7	13	TRBV18	-	TGTGCCAGCTCACCACTTAGAGGCGGGGAGCAGTACTTC	CASSPLRGGEQYF
-	TRBJ1-3	13	TRBV5-6	-	TGTGCCAGCAGCTTGCGGGGTACGGGCACCATATATTTT	CASSLRGTGTIYF
many	TRBJ1-5	14	TRBV19	-	TGTGCCAGTAGTATCAGGGACAACAATCAGCCCCAGCATTTT	CASSIRDNNQPQHF
-	TRBJ2-1	16	TRBV19	-	TGTGCCAGTAGTCCTCAATCCGGGGGCACCTACAATGAGCAGTTCTTC	CASSPQSGGTYNEQFF
many	TRBJ1-1	17	TRBV27	TRBD1	TGTGCCAGCAGTTTAAGGCCTCAGGGGGCGGTGGGGACTGAAGCTTTCTTT	CASSLRPQGAVGTEAFF
many	TRBJ2-5	12	TRBV12-3/TRBV12-4	TRBD2	TGTGCCAGCAGGGGGAGCGGGGGGCCCCAGTACTTC	CASRGSGGPQYF
many	TRBJ1-5	15	TRBV19	-	TGTGCCAGCGTCCGGGACGGGGATAGCAATCAGCCCCAGCATTTT	CASVRDGDSNQPQHF
many	TRBJ2-7	14	TRBV20-1	-	TGCAGTGCTAGGGAGGCGGCGAAGGATTACGAGCAGTACTTC	CSAREAAKDYEQYF
many	TRBJ2-5	15	TRBV6-1	TRBD2	TGTGCCAGCAGTGAAGTAGCGGGAGAGCAAGAGACCCAGTACTTC	CASSEVAGEQETQYF
many	TRBJ2-1	18	TRBV11-1	TRBD2	TGTGCCAGCAGCGTCGGGACTAGCGGGGGGGCTTACTACAATGAGCAGTTCTTC	CASSVGTSGGAYYNEQFF
many	TRBJ2-5	13	TRBV29-1	TRBD1	TGCAGCGTTGAAGGGACAGGGCTAGAGACCCAGTACTTC	CSVEGTGLETQYF
many	TRBJ1-2	13	TRBV12-3/TRBV12-4	-	TGTGCCAGCAGCCCCACCGGCAACTATGGCTACACCTTC	CASSPTGNYGYTF
many	TRBJ2-2	13	TRBV28	-	TGTGCCAGCAATGGCAGGGTTACCGGGGAGCTGTTTTTT	CASNGRVTGELFF
few	TRBJ2-3	15	TRBV13	-	TGTGCCAGCAGCTCGGGGCCGGGAGACACAGATACGCAGTATTTT	CASSSGPGDTDTQYF
many	TRBJ1-5	14	TRBV3-1	-	TGTGCCAGCAGCCACAATTTGGGCAATCAGCCCCAGCATTTT	CASSHNLGNQPQHF
-	TRBJ1-2	15	TRBV7-6	-	TGTGCCAGCAGCTCCCCTGGTCGGGATAACTATGGCTACACCTTC	CASSSPGRDNYGYTF
many	TRBJ2-7	12	TRBV3-1	-	TGTGCCAGCAGCCTGCGGGTCGACGAGCAGTACTTC	CASSLRVDEQYF
many	TRBJ2-5	13	TRBV20-1	-	TGCAGTGCTAGAGCCCCGAAAGTGGAGACCCAGTACTTC	CSARAPKVETQYF
-	TRBJ2-1	15	TRBV7-9	TRBD1	TGTGCCAGCAGCCCTCCGGGACAGGGCGTGGATGAGCAGTTCTTC	CASSPPGQGVDEQFF
many	TRBJ2-5	15	TRBV9	-	TGTGCCAGCCCCACCCCCCATGGGGTAGGGGAGACCCAGTACTTC	CASPTPHGVGETQYF
many	TRBJ1-6	16	TRBV6-1	-	TGTGCCAGCAGTGAACTCAGGGTGGGGAATAATTCACCCCTCCACTTT	CASSELRVGNNSPLHF
many	TRBJ2-5	15	TRBV7-3	TRBD2	TGTGCCAGCAGCTTAAATCCGGGAGGCTTGGAGACCCAGTACTTC	CASSLNPGGLETQYF
many	TRBJ2-1	11	TRBV30	-	TGTGCCTGGAGTCGGGGATTTGAGCAGTTCTTC	CAWSRGFEQFF
many	TRBJ2-2	14	TRBV12-3/TRBV12-4	-	TGTGCCAGCAGTTTTCGCGGAGGGGGGGGGGAGCTGTTTTTT	CASSFRGGGGELFF
many	TRBJ2-1	14	TRBV6-1	-	TGTGCCAGCAGTGAAAGGGGTCCCCGGGATGAGCAGTTCTTC	CASSERGPRDEQFF
many	TRBJ2-3	14	TRBV5-1	-	TGCGCCAGCAGCTCCGGGGAAAGGATAGATACGCAGTATTTT	CASSSGERIDTQYF
-	TRBJ2-7	13	TRBV5-1	-	TGCGCCAGCAGCTTCTGGGGGATTCGCGAGCAGTACTTC	CASSFWGIREQYF
many	TRBJ2-1	13	TRBV25-1	-	TGTGCCAGCAGCTTTCCGGGACTCAATGAGCAGTTCTTC	CASSFPGLNEQFF
-	TRBJ2-1	17	TRBV6-1	-	TGTGCCAGCAAGGCGAGGGGGGGTCGGGGCTCCTACAATGAGCAGTTCTTC	CASKARGGRGSYNEQFF
many	TRBJ2-2	14	TRBV14	TRBD2	TGTGCCAGCAGCTCTAGCGGGAGGACCGGGGAGCTGTTTTTT	CASSSSGRTGELFF